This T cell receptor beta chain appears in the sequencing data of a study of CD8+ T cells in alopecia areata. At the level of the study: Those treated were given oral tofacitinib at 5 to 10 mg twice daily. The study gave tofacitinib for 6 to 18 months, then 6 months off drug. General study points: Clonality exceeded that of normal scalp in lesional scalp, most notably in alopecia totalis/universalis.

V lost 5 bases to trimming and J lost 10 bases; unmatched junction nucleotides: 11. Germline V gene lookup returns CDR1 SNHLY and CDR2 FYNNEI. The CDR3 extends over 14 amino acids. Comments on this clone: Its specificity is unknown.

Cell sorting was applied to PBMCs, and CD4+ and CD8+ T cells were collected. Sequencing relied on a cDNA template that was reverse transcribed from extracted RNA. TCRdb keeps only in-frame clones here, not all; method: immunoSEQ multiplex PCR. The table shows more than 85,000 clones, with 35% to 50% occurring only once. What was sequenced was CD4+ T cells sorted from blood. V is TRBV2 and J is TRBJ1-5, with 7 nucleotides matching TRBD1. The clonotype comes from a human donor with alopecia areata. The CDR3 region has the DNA TGTGCCAGCAGTATACGCCAGGGGGATGGACCCCAGCATTTT. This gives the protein CASSIRQGDGPQHF.